This TCR beta chain originates from a study of patients and donors after allogeneic stem cell transplantation. Germline CDR1 is SEHNR and CDR2 is FQNEAQ (reference sequence). V lost 1 base, J lost 4 bases, and 13 bases lay in between. CDR3 length equals 15 residues. This clonotype was counted a few times. TCRdb fed the RT-PCR reads into MiXCR, producing one record per CDR3 protein. The sample comprises 90,000 to 120,000 distinct CDR3 sequences, 35% of which are singletons, and roughly 30% rests with the top ten. Sequencing input: blood, either unsorted or a sorted T cell fraction (not recorded which). This TCR was recovered from a human donor who was either an allogeneic HSCT recipient or a stem cell or donor lymphocyte infusion donor (not recorded which). It is not recorded whose cells these are; they may come from a transplant donor. The chain recombines TRBV7-9 with TRBJ1-2, with D possibly TRBD1 on 5 matching bases. The CDR3 DNA reads as TGTGCCAGCAGCTTAGTCGATGGGGGTCCCTATGGCTACACCTTC. Amino acids: CASSLVDGGPYGYTF.